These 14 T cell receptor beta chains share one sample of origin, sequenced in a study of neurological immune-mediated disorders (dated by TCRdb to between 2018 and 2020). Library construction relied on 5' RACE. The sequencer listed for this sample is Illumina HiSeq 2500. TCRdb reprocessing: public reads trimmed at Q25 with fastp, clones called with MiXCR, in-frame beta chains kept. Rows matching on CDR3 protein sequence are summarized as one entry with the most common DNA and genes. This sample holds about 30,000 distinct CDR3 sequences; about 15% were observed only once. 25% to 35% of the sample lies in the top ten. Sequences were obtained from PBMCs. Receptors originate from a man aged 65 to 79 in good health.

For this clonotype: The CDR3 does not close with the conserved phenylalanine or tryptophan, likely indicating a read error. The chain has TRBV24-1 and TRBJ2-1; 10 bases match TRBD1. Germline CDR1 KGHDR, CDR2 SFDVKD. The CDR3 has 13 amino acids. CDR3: CATGTGAYNGQFL. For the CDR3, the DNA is TGTGCCACCGGGACAGGGGCCTACAATGGGCAGTTCCTC.

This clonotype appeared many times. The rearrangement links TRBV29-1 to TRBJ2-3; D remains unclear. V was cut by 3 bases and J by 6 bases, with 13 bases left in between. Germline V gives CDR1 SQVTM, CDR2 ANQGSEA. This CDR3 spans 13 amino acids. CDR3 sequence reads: CSVEGWLGDTQYF. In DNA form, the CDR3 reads TGCAGCGTTGAGGGTTGGTTAGGGGATACGCAGTATTTT.

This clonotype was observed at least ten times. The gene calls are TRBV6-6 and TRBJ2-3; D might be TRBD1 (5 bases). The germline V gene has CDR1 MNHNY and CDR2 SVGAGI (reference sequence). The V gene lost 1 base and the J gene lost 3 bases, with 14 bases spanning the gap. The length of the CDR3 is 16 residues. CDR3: CASSYFGRESTDTQYF. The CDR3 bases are TGTGCCAGCAGTTACTTTGGCAGGGAAAGTACAGATACGCAGTATTTT.

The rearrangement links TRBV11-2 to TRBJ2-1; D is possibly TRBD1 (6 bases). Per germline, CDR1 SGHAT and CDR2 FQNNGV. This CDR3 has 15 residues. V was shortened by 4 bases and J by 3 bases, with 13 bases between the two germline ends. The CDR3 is CASSSFSDSYNEQFF. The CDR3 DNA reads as TGTGCCAGCAGCTCCTTCTCGGACAGCTACAATGAGCAGTTCTTC.

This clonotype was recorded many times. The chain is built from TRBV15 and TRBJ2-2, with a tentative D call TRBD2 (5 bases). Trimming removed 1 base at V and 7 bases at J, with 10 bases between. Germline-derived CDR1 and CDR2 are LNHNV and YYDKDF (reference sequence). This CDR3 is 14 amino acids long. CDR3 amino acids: CATSRGGRVGELFF. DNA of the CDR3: TGTGCCACCAGCAGAGGCGGGCGTGTCGGGGAGCTGTTTTTT.

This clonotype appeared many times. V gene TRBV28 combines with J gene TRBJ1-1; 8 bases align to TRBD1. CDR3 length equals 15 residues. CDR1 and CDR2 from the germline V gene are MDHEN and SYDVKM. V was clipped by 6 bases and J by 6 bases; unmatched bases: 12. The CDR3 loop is CASSSPGTGTSEAFF. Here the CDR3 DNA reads TGTGCCAGCAGCTCCCCCGGGACAGGAACCTCTGAAGCTTTCTTT. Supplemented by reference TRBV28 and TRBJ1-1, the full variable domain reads DVKVTQSSRYLVKRTGEKVFLECVQDMDHENMFWYRQDPGLGLRLIYFSYDVKMKEKGDIPEGYSVSREKKERFSLILESASTNQTSMYLCASSSPGTGTSEAFFGQGTRLTVV.

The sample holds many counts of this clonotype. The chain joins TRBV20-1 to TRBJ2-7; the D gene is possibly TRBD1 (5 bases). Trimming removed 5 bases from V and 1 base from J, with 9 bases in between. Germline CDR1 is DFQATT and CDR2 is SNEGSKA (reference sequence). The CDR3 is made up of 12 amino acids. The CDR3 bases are TGCAGTGCTGGGGCCTCGTCCTACGAGCAGTACTTC. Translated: CSAGASSYEQYF.

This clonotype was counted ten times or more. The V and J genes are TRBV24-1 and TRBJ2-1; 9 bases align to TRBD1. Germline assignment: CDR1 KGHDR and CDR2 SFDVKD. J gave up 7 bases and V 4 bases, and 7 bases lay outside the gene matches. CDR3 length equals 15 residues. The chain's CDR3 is CATSERNRGRNEQFF. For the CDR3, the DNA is TGTGCCACCAGTGAGAGGAACAGGGGGCGGAATGAGCAGTTCTTC.

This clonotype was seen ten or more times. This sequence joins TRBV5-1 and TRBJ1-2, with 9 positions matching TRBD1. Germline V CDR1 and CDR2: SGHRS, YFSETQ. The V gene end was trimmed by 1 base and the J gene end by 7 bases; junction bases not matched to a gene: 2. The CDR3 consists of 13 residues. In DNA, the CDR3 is TGCGCCAGCAGCTTGCCACAGGGGGCTGGCTACACCTTC. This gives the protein CASSLPQGAGYTF.

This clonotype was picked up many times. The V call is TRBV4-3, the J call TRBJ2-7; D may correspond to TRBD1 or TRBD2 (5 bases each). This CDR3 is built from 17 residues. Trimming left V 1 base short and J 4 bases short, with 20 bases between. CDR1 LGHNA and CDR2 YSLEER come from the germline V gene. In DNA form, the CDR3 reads TGCGCCAGCAGCCAAGCGATGGGGGTACCGTATGGTTACGAGCAGTACTTC. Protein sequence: CASSQAMGVPYGYEQYF.

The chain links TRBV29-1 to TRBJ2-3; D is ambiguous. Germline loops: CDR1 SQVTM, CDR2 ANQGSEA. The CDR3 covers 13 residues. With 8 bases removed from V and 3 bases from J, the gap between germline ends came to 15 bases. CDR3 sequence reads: CSSRLHSTDTQYF. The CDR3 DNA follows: TGCAGCTCTCGTCTCCACTCAACAGATACGCAGTATTTT.

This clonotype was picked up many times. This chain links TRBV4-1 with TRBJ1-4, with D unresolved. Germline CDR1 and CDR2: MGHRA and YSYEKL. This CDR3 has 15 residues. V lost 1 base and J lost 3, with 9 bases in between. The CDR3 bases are TGCGCCAGCAGCCAAGTTGGGCGGGCTAATGAAAAACTGTTTTTT. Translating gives CASSQVGRANEKLFF.

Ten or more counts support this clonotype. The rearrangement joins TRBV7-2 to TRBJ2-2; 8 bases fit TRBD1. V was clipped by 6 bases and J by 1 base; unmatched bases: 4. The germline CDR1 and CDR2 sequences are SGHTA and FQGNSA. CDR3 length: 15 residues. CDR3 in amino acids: CASRRQGKNTGELFF. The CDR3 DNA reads TGTGCCAGCAGACGACAGGGGAAGAACACCGGGGAGCTGTTTTTT. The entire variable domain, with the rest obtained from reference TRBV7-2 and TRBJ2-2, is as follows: GAGVSQSPSNKVTEKGKDVELRCDPISGHTALYWYRQSLGQGLEFLIYFQGNSAPDKSGLPSDRFSAERTGGSVSTLTIQRTQQEDSAVYLCASRRQGKNTGELFFGEGSRLTVL.

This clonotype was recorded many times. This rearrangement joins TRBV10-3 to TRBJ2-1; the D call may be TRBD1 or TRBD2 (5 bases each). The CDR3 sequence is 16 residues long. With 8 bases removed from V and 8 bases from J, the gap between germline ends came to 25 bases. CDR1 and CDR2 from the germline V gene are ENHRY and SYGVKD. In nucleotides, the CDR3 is TGTGCCATCCTCAAACAAGGGGACGAGGGATTGGATGAGCAGTTCTTC. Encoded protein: CAILKQGDEGLDEQFF.